These 32 T cell receptor beta chains were sequenced from one sample in a study of OX40 agonist ivuxolimab in advanced cancers. This table comes from immunoSEQ multiplex PCR, and its TCRdb copy is limited to in-frame clones, with some not included. This sample carries under 100,000 clones, about four fifths of them seen once, and the ten largest clones take roughly 5%. The source was CD4+ or CD8+ T cells sorted from blood, collected in a trial of the OX40 agonist ivuxolimab. The receptors were gathered from an adult with an advanced solid tumor such as melanoma, head and neck, liver or kidney cancer.

The rearrangement uses TRBV7-2 and TRBJ2-1; 12 bases fit TRBD2. Trimming took 8 bases from V and 6 from J; bases not matched to a gene: 11. Germline CDR1 is SGHTA and CDR2 is FQGNSA. CDR3 length: 16 amino acids. Here the CDR3 DNA reads TGTGCCAGCTCGGCTAGCGGGAGGGCCTTAGGCAATGAGCAGTTCTTC. Translation: CASSASGRALGNEQFF.

The rearrangement links TRBV27 to TRBJ2-1; TRBD1 might be the D (5 bases). This CDR3 region has 16 residues. Trimming cost V 3 bases and J 8 bases, with 20 bases left between them. Per the germline V gene, CDR1 is MNHEY and CDR2 is SMNVEV (reference sequence). The DNA of the CDR3 is TGTGCCAGCAGTTTCCGAGACCCCATTTGGGGCGATGAGCAGTTCTTC. Protein: CASSFRDPIWGDEQFF.

The genes are TRBV29-1 and TRBJ1-2, with no clear D. The CDR3 is 12 amino acids. The germline CDR1 and CDR2 sequences are SQVTM and ANQGSEA. Trimming cost V 8 bases and J 2 bases, with 12 bases left between them. This CDR3 reads CSTETSNYGYTF. For the CDR3, the DNA is TGCAGCACAGAGACATCAAACTATGGCTACACCTTC. The variable domain in full, completed from reference TRBV29-1 and TRBJ1-2, reads SAVISQKPSRDICQRGTSLTIQCQVDSQVTMMFWYRQQPGQSLTLIATANQGSEATYESGFVIDKFPISRPNLTFSTLTVSNMSPEDSSIYLCSTETSNYGYTFGSGTRLTVV.

This clone counts as medium-sized (0.01 to 0.1%). The chain is built from TRBV2 and TRBJ1-6, with D possibly being TRBD1 (5 bases). Trimming removed 10 bases from V and 8 bases from J, with 18 bases in between. Germline CDR1 reads SNHLY; CDR2 reads FYNNEI. The CDR3 covers 14 residues. The CDR3 loop reads CATMSGQGYSPLHF. CDR3 bases: TGTGCCACCATGAGCGGCCAGGGTTATTCACCCCTCCACTTT.

In DNA form, the CDR3 reads TGTGCCAGTAGTATAGAGGCACCGAACACCGGGGAGCTGTTTTTT. Encoded protein: CASSIEAPNTGELFF. The chain is built from TRBV19 and TRBJ2-2; D call uncertain. Germline V gene data show CDR1 as LNHDA and CDR2 as SQIVND (reference sequence). The CDR3 length is 15 residues. The V end lost 0 bases, the J end lost 0 bases, and 5 bases lay between the germline ends.

V is TRBV2 and J is TRBJ1-4; possibly TRBD1 for D (5 bases). The CDR3 contains 14 residues. Germline values: CDR1 SNHLY, CDR2 FYNNEI. Trimming took off 5 bases at V and 4 bases at J, with 11 bases between the two ends. The CDR3 loop reads CASSPTGLNEKLFF. The DNA of the CDR3 is TGTGCCAGCAGTCCCACGGGGCTTAATGAAAAACTGTTTTTT.

The chain uses TRBV15 and TRBJ1-5; D is ambiguous. The V and J ends lost 5 bases and 6 bases respectively, with 11 bases between them. There are 13 residues in the CDR3. Germline values: CDR1 LNHNV, CDR2 YYDKDF (reference sequence). The CDR3 is CATSPNEGQPQHF. CDR3 coding DNA: TGTGCCACCAGCCCCAACGAGGGTCAGCCCCAGCATTTT.

This clone was seen only once. The chain carries TRBV7-9 and TRBJ1-4; perhaps TRBD1 as D (5 bases). V was trimmed by 2 bases and J by 8 bases, leaving 15 bases between them. The CDR3 spans 15 residues. Germline CDR1 SEHNR, CDR2 FQNEAQ (reference sequence). The CDR3 sequence is CASSLRTGGGEKLFF. DNA for the CDR3: TGTGCCAGCAGCTTACGGACCGGGGGTGGGGAAAAACTGTTTTTT.

The sample holds a few counts of this clone. The chain joins TRBV7-9 to TRBJ2-2, with D tentatively TRBD1 or TRBD2 (6 bases each). Trimming pared 5 bases from V and 6 bases from J, leaving 13 bases between. This CDR3 region has 14 residues. From germline, CDR1 is SEHNR and CDR2 FQNEAQ (reference sequence). CDR3 coding DNA: TGTGCCAGCAGCCTGGCAGGGGAGGCCGGGGAGCTGTTTTTT. This translates into CASSLAGEAGELFF.

The V gene is TRBV5-4, the J gene TRBJ2-1; either TRBD1 or TRBD2 may fit D (5 bases each). V was cut by 4 bases and J by 3 bases, with 14 bases left in between. CDR1 and CDR2 (germline): SGHNT, YYREEE (reference sequence). The CDR3 extends over 15 amino acids. Written as DNA, the CDR3 is TGTGCCAGCAGCCGGCGTGAGGGGTTCTACAATGAGCAGTTCTTC. This sequence encodes CASSRREGFYNEQFF.

This rearrangement joins TRBV7-2 to TRBJ2-5, with 9 nucleotides matching TRBD1. This CDR3 contains 14 residues. CDR1 is SGHTA and CDR2 is FQGNSA in the germline V gene. The V segment lost 5 bases and the J segment 3 bases; nucleotides outside the gene matches: 4. The chain's CDR3 is CASSRDRAEETQYF. CDR3 sequence (DNA): TGTGCCAGCAGCCGGGACAGGGCCGAAGAGACCCAGTACTTC.

The V call is TRBV6-5, the J call TRBJ2-5; D perhaps matches TRBD1 (5 bases). The germline CDR1 and CDR2 sequences are MNHEY and SVGAGI. The ends were cut back, 8 bases at V and 5 bases at J, with 9 bases in the middle. The CDR3 spans 11 residues. CDR3 residues: CASSGYETQYF. The DNA of the CDR3 is TGTGCCAGCTCAGGGTACGAGACCCAGTACTTC.

The chain combines TRBV13 with TRBJ2-3; the match to TRBD2 covers 15 bases. The CDR3 length is 20 residues. The germline CDR1 and CDR2 sequences are PRHDT and FYEKMQ (reference sequence). V was pared by 2 bases and J by 1 base, with 10 bases of the junction left unmatched. CDR3 bases: TGTGCCAGCAGCTTAAAGGGTTGGACTAGCGGGGGGGCCGGCACAGATACGCAGTATTTT. Its protein product is CASSLKGWTSGGAGTDTQYF. The whole variable domain, filled in from reference TRBV13 and TRBJ2-3, reads AAGVIQSPRHLIKEKRETATLKCYPIPRHDTVYWYQQGPGQDPQFLISFYEKMQSDKGSIPDRFSAQQFSDYHSELNMSSLELGDSALYFCASSLKGWTSGGAGTDTQYFGPGTRLTVL.

The chain couples TRBV5-8 to TRBJ2-1; no clear D. The CDR3 has 14 amino acids. The V and J ends lost 7 bases and 3 bases respectively, with 14 bases between them. Germline assignment: CDR1 SGHTS and CDR2 YDEGEE. The CDR3 nucleotides are TGTGCCAGCGGTACCGGCGATTTCTACAATGAGCAGTTCTTC. Translated: CASGTGDFYNEQFF. Full variable domain (remainder filled in from reference TRBV5-8 and TRBJ2-1): EAGVTQSPTHLIKTRGQQATLRCSPISGHTSVYWYQQALGLGLQFLLWYDEGEERNRGNFPPRFSGRQFPNYSSELNVNALELEDSALYLCASGTGDFYNEQFFGPGTRLTVL.

This clone is medium-sized within its sample. This sequence joins TRBV4-3 and TRBJ2-3; a possible D gene is TRBD2 (6 bases). The CDR3 runs 16 residues. Trimming stripped 0 bases from V and 1 base from J, with 11 bases between. CDR1 is LGHNA and CDR2 is YSLEER in the germline V gene. CDR3 protein: CASSQELASGTDTQYF. For the CDR3, the DNA is TGCGCCAGCAGCCAAGAACTGGCTAGCGGCACAGATACGCAGTATTTT.

The V call is TRBV13, the J call TRBJ1-2; 7 bases align to TRBD1. V lost 10 bases to trimming and J lost 3 bases; unmatched junction nucleotides: 8. This CDR3 has 13 residues. The germline V gene has CDR1 PRHDT and CDR2 FYEKMQ (reference sequence). The CDR3 here is CAISTGRDYGYTF. In DNA form, the CDR3 reads TGTGCCATTTCGACAGGGCGGGACTATGGCTACACCTTC.

The chain joins TRBV4-1 to TRBJ2-1; 8 nucleotides align to TRBD2. V lost 1 base to trimming and J lost 6 bases; unmatched junction nucleotides: 5. The V gene's germline CDR1 is MGHRA and CDR2 YSYEKL. This CDR3 has 15 amino acids. As DNA, the CDR3 is TGCGCCAGCAGCCAAGTGGGCCTAGCGGGCAATGAGCAGTTCTTC. Its protein product is CASSQVGLAGNEQFF.

The chain carries TRBV6-6 and TRBJ1-1; D is ambiguous. Trimming pared 5 bases from V and 5 bases from J, leaving 15 bases between. The CDR3 spans 14 residues. Germline lookup yields CDR1 MNHNY and CDR2 SVGAGI (reference sequence). The CDR3, as DNA: TGTGCCAGCAGTAGACAACTACGAGGGACTGAAGCTTTCTTT. As protein: CASSRQLRGTEAFF.

This chain joins TRBV5-5 and TRBJ1-6; D call uncertain. Trimming removed 2 bases at V and 11 bases at J, with 11 bases between. The germline V gene has CDR1 SGHKS and CDR2 YYEKEE (reference sequence). This CDR3 has 13 amino acids. CDR3 residues: CASSFRGFAPLHF. In DNA form, the CDR3 reads TGTGCCAGCAGCTTTCGCGGGTTCGCACCCCTCCACTTT. The full variable domain, completed using reference TRBV5-5 and TRBJ1-6, is DAGVTQSPTHLIKTRGQQVTLRCSPISGHKSVSWYQQVLGQGPQFIFQYYEKEERGRGNFPDRFSARQFPNYSSELNVNALLLGDSALYLCASSFRGFAPLHFGNGTRLTVT.

The V call is TRBV9, the J call TRBJ2-1; 8 nucleotides line up with TRBD2. Germline assignment: CDR1 SGDLS and CDR2 YYNGEE. The CDR3 totals 17 residues. V dropped 4 bases and J dropped 1; count of bases not matched to a gene: 10. The CDR3 DNA is TGTGCCAGCAGCCCCTCGGGAACTAGCGGATCCTACAATGAGCAGTTCTTC. Amino acids: CASSPSGTSGSYNEQFF.

This chain connects TRBV28 to TRBJ1-5; 7 nucleotides line up with TRBD1. The CDR3 has 15 amino acids. J was trimmed by 3 bases and V by 4 bases; bases with no gene match: 6. Per germline, CDR1 MDHEN and CDR2 SYDVKM. Written as DNA, the CDR3 is TGTGCCAGCAGTTGGGGGACAGTTAACAATCAGCCCCAGCATTTT. Its protein product is CASSWGTVNNQPQHF.

The CDR3 sequence is CATSRAKGLYEQYF. Written as DNA, the CDR3 is TGTGCCACCAGCCGTGCAAAGGGGCTCTACGAGCAGTACTTC. The chain combines TRBV15 with TRBJ2-5; perhaps TRBD1 as D (5 bases). The tail of the sequence fits TRBJ2-7 better, so the J call may be wrong. Germline assignment: CDR1 LNHNV and CDR2 YYDKDF (reference sequence). The CDR3 sequence is 14 residues long.

J is TRBJ1-5 and V is TRBV5-1, with D maybe TRBD1 (5 bases). CDR3 length: 15 amino acids. The germline gives CDR1 SGHRS, CDR2 YFSETQ. V gave up 3 bases and J gave up 5 bases, with 15 bases separating them. This chain's CDR3 is CASSWGPTGDQPQHF. The CDR3 DNA reads as TGCGCCAGCAGCTGGGGACCGACGGGGGATCAGCCCCAGCATTTT.

The chain links TRBV27 to TRBJ2-5; 8 positions match TRBD1. This CDR3 region has 11 residues. Germline V lookup: CDR1 MNHEY, CDR2 SMNVEV (reference sequence). J gave up 5 bases and V 8 bases, and 1 base lay outside the gene matches. CDR3: CASRTGETQYF. The DNA for the CDR3 is TGTGCCAGCCGGACAGGGGAGACCCAGTACTTC.

This chain joins TRBV7-2 and TRBJ2-7; D not certain. Germline-derived CDR1 and CDR2 are SGHTA and FQGNSA. With 5 bases removed from V and 2 bases from J, the gap between germline ends came to 13 bases. This CDR3 region has 14 residues. The CDR3 loop is CASSHENRAYEQYF. Written as DNA, the CDR3 is TGTGCCAGCAGCCACGAAAACAGAGCCTACGAGCAGTACTTC.

The chain links TRBV11-2 to TRBJ2-7; possible D gene TRBD2, 6 bases. Trimming removed 5 bases at V and 6 bases at J, with 14 bases between. The CDR3 contains 13 residues. Germline loops: CDR1 SGHAT, CDR2 FQNNGV. CDR3 residues: CASSLRVGGEQYF. As DNA, the CDR3 is TGTGCCAGCAGCCTCAGGGTGGGGGGCGAGCAGTACTTC. Variable domain in full (rest from reference TRBV11-2 and TRBJ2-7): EAGVAQSPRYKIIEKRQSVAFWCNPISGHATLYWYQQILGQGPKLLIQFQNNGVVDDSQLPKDRFSAERLKGVDSTLKIQPAKLEDSAVYLCASSLRVGGEQYFGPGTRLTVT.

This clone was observed once. The chain is built from TRBV6-6 and TRBJ1-2; D possibly corresponds to TRBD1 (6 bases). CDR1 is MNHNY and CDR2 is SVGAGI in the germline V gene (reference sequence). The CDR3 totals 15 residues. Trimming left V 2 bases short and J 4 bases short, with 14 bases between. CDR3 coding DNA: TGTGCCAGCAGTTACGGCAGGGGCCTTTCCTATGGCTACACCTTC. This translates into CASSYGRGLSYGYTF.

This chain connects TRBV9 to TRBJ2-3; weak D call: TRBD2 (7 bases). Trimming took off 0 bases at V and 3 bases at J, with 20 bases between the two ends. The V gene's germline CDR1 is SGDLS and CDR2 YYNGEE. This CDR3 has 18 residues. The DNA for the CDR3 is TGTGCCAGCAGCGTAGATAGGTTTGGGGGGGCCAAGACAGATACGCAGTATTTT. Translating gives CASSVDRFGGAKTDTQYF.

The gene calls are TRBV7-9 and TRBJ1-1; no definite D call. This CDR3 spans 15 amino acids. CDR1 and CDR2 (germline): SEHNR, FQNEAQ (reference sequence). Trimming removed 2 bases from V and 0 bases from J, with 10 bases in between. The CDR3 is CASSLSVGLNTEAFF. Written as DNA, the CDR3 is TGTGCCAGCAGCTTATCGGTAGGTTTGAACACTGAAGCTTTCTTT.

The chain recombines TRBV19 with TRBJ1-2; D gene unclear. Deletions cut 3 bases from V and 0 bases from J, with 8 bases between. In germline, CDR1 is LNHDA, CDR2 SQIVND (reference sequence). The CDR3 contains 14 residues. CDR3 residues: CASSMGISNYGYTF. The CDR3 coding sequence is TGTGCCAGTAGTATGGGCATTTCTAACTATGGCTACACCTTC.

J is TRBJ1-4 and V is TRBV7-9, with no clear D. The CDR3 totals 14 residues. Germline CDR1 reads SEHNR; CDR2 reads FQNEAQ (reference sequence). V shed 1 base and J shed 4 bases, with 7 bases lying between them. This CDR3 reads CASSLGTGNEKLFF. The CDR3 DNA follows: TGTGCCAGCAGCTTAGGGACCGGTAATGAAAAACTGTTTTTT.

V is TRBV30 and J is TRBJ2-3; 9 nucleotides match TRBD1. The CDR3 has 14 residues. V dropped 5 bases and J dropped 1; count of bases not matched to a gene: 4. The germline CDR1 and CDR2 sequences are GTSNPN and SVGIG (reference sequence). CDR3 sequence: CAWETGGGTDTQYF. CDR3 bases: TGTGCCTGGGAGACAGGGGGTGGCACAGATACGCAGTATTTT.